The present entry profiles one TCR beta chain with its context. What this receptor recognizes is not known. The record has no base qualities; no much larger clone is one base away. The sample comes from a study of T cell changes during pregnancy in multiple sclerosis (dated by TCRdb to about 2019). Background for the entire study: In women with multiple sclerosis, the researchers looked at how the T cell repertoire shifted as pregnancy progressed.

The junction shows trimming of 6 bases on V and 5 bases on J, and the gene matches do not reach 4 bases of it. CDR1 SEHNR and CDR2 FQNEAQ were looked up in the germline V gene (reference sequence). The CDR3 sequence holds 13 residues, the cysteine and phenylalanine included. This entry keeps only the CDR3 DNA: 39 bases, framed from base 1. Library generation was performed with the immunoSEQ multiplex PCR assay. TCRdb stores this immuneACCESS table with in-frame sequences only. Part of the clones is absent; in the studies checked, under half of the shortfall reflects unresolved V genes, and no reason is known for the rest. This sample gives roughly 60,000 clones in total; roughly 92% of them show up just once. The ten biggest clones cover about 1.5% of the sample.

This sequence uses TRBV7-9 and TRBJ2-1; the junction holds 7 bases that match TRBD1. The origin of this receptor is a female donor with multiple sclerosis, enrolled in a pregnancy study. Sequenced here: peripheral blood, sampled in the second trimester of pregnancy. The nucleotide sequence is TGTGCCAGCAGACCGACAGGGAACAATGAGCAGTTCTTC. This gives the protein CASRPTGNNEQFF. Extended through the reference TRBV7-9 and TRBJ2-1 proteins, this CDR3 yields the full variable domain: DTGVSQNPRHKITKRGQNVTFRCDPISEHNRLYWYRQTLGQGPEFLTYFQNEAQLEKSRLLSDRFSAERPKGSFSTLEIQRTEQGDSAMYLCASRPTGNNEQFFGPGTRLTVL.